Below are 32 T cell receptor beta chains sequenced from a single sample in a study of human T cells and chemical hapten exposure. TCRdb analysed the RACE reads with MiXCR anew, one entry per CDR3 protein. The repertoire holds about 110,000 distinct CDR3 sequences, with 11% as singletons. Specified time point: patch test 1, 2 weeks after DPC sensitization. The sample's treatment: therapeutic diphenylcyclopropenone sensitization with weekly scalp DPC. The sample was whole blood, taken in connection with sensitization to the hapten diphenylcyclopropenone (DPC). The receptors stem from a woman between 40 and 55 years old with alopecia areata. Some clones in this sample may be carry-over from other donors' samples.

This clonotype occurred a few times. The rearrangement uses TRBV30 and TRBJ2-3; tentatively, D is TRBD2 (5 bases). V was cut by 3 bases and J by 4 bases, with 17 bases left in between. Germline CDR1 and CDR2: GTSNPN and SVGIG (reference sequence). This CDR3 has 15 amino acids. The DNA for the CDR3 is TGTGCCTGGAGGCCCGGGGTCTCATATGCAGATACGCAGTATTTT. It specifies CAWRPGVSYADTQYF.

This clonotype was found many times. One end of the junction varies from germline; a read error may be responsible. V and J are TRBV15 and TRBJ2-2, with 7 bases matching TRBD1. Germline CDR1 reads LNHNV; CDR2 reads YYDKDF (reference sequence). This CDR3 is 14 amino acids long. The CDR3 DNA reads TGTGCCACCTGCAGGGGGACGAACACCGGGGAGCTGTTTTTT. Encoded protein: CATCRGTNTGELFF.

This clonotype was detected ten times or more. V and J are TRBV27 and TRBJ2-3; possible D gene TRBD2, 6 bases. Germline-derived CDR1 and CDR2 are MNHEY and SMNVEV (reference sequence). This CDR3 is built from 15 residues. V lost 7 bases to trimming and J lost 0 bases, with 14 bases between them. The DNA of the CDR3 is TGTGCCAGCATCCCGCTAGCGAGCAGCACAGATACGCAGTATTTT. Residues: CASIPLASSTDTQYF.

This clonotype was counted a few times. This rearrangement joins TRBV5-1 to TRBJ2-2, with 9 nucleotides matching TRBD2. Germline assignment: CDR1 SGHRS and CDR2 YFSETQ. The CDR3 is 19 residues long. V shed 0 bases, J shed 7 bases, and the junction held 16 bases outside the gene matches. The CDR3 loop is CASSLVLLAGQRRDGELFF. The CDR3 region has the DNA TGCGCCAGCAGCTTGGTTCTACTAGCGGGCCAGAGGAGAGACGGGGAGCTGTTTTTT.

Many counts were recorded for this clonotype. The CDR3 DNA reads as TGTGCCAGCAGCCTTGTAGGGGGTCGGACAGCTAACTATGGCTACACCTTC. This encodes CASSLVGGRTANYGYTF. This chain uses TRBV28 with TRBJ1-2, with D perhaps TRBD1 (6 bases). Germline CDR1 MDHEN, CDR2 SYDVKM. Between the trimmed V and J ends, which lost 6 bases and 0 bases, there was a span of 20 bases. The CDR3 is 17 amino acids.

On this clonotype itself: A much more abundant neighbour one base away suggests this may be a read error. The V call is TRBV20-1, the J call TRBJ2-7, with unresolved D. Trimming removed 1 base at V and 0 bases at J, with 16 bases between. Per germline, CDR1 DFQATT and CDR2 SNEGSKA (reference sequence). This CDR3 is built from 16 residues. CDR3 loop: CSARAGDSYDSYEQYF. The CDR3 DNA follows: TGCAGTGCTAGAGCTGGCGACTCCTACGACTCCTACGAGCAGTACTTC.

The chain employs TRBV20-1 and TRBJ1-3; D gene ambiguous. V gave up 0 bases and J gave up 0 bases, with 15 bases separating them. The CDR3 has 17 residues. Germline V gives CDR1 DFQATT, CDR2 SNEGSKA (reference sequence). The DNA of the CDR3 is TGCAGTGCTAGAGAGGGAGCGCCCAGGATCTCTGGAAACACCATATATTTT. Residues: CSAREGAPRISGNTIYF.

The V call is TRBV5-5, the J call TRBJ2-1; the match to TRBD1 covers 11 bases. The germline V gene encodes CDR1 SGHKS and CDR2 YYEKEE (reference sequence). The junction had 3 bases not matched to a gene; V was cut back by 4 bases and J by 12 bases. The CDR3 consists of 12 residues. The CDR3 region is CASSHGTGGQFF. CDR3 sequence (DNA): TGTGCCAGCAGCCATGGGACAGGGGGGCAGTTCTTC.

This clonotype was counted between two and nine times. The V call is TRBV11-2, the J call TRBJ1-6; D unresolved. Germline V lookup: CDR1 SGHAT, CDR2 FQNNGV. The CDR3 is 18 residues long. Trimming removed 5 bases from V and 0 bases from J, with 17 bases in between. CDR3 protein: CASSRLFAASSYNSPLHF. As DNA, the CDR3 is TGTGCCAGCAGCCGGCTATTCGCGGCCAGCTCCTATAATTCACCCCTCCACTTT. The variable domain in full, completed from reference TRBV11-2 and TRBJ1-6, reads EAGVAQSPRYKIIEKRQSVAFWCNPISGHATLYWYQQILGQGPKLLIQFQNNGVVDDSQLPKDRFSAERLKGVDSTLKIQPAKLEDSAVYLCASSRLFAASSYNSPLHFGNGTRLTVT.

Ten or more counts support this clonotype. The V call is TRBV5-6, the J call TRBJ2-3, with D possibly being TRBD1 (6 bases). The V and J ends lost 3 bases and 1 base respectively, with 12 bases between them. This CDR3 has 15 amino acids. Per germline, CDR1 SGHDT and CDR2 YYEEEE. The CDR3 DNA reads TGTGCCAGCAGCTGGGACACTGGGGGCACAGATACGCAGTATTTT. Protein sequence: CASSWDTGGTDTQYF.

This clonotype was observed many times. The chain uses TRBV7-9 and TRBJ2-7; D is possibly TRBD1 (5 bases). V shed 5 bases and J shed 2 bases, with 7 bases lying between them. This CDR3 region has 12 residues. CDR1 is SEHNR and CDR2 is FQNEAQ in the germline V gene (reference sequence). Written as DNA, the CDR3 is TGTGCCAGCAGCCAACAGGCCTACGAGCAGTACTTC. Encoded protein: CASSQQAYEQYF.

In this sample, this clonotype turned up many times. This sequence joins TRBV11-1 and TRBJ2-5, with TRBD2 matching 9 bases. J gave up 5 bases and V 5 bases, and 12 bases lay outside the gene matches. Germline assignment: CDR1 SGHAT and CDR2 FQDESV (reference sequence). The CDR3 length is 16 residues. The CDR3 sequence is CASSPGRTSEVETQYF. DNA for the CDR3: TGTGCCAGCAGCCCCGGAAGGACTAGCGAGGTGGAGACCCAGTACTTC.

The table lists this clonotype with a few counts. J is TRBJ1-2 and V is TRBV4-2, with D unclear. CDR1 is LGHNA and CDR2 is YNFKEQ in the germline V gene. The CDR3 is made up of 14 amino acids. Trimming pared 1 base from V and 4 bases from J, leaving 10 bases between. The CDR3 protein is CASSQGAGPYGYTF. DNA for the CDR3: TGTGCCAGCAGCCAAGGGGCAGGTCCCTATGGCTACACCTTC.

This clonotype was seen a few times. This chain uses TRBV29-1 with TRBJ2-1; 8 bases match TRBD2. This CDR3 spans 14 amino acids. Unmatched junction bases numbered 13, after V lost 7 bases and J lost 8 bases. From germline, CDR1 is SQVTM and CDR2 ANQGSEA. DNA for the CDR3: TGCAGCGCTGGTATCGCGGGAGGCGGCGATGAGCAGTTCTTC. Translating it yields CSAGIAGGGDEQFF.

This clonotype was detected many times. This rearrangement joins TRBV30 to TRBJ2-2, with TRBD2 identical over 8 bases. This CDR3 contains 17 residues. CDR1 and CDR2 from the germline V gene are GTSNPN and SVGIG (reference sequence). The J segment lost 3 bases and the V segment lost 3 bases, leaving 12 bases of the junction unmatched. The CDR3 region has the DNA TGTGCCTGGAGGAACGGTGGCGGGGGGTTCGACACCGGGGAGCTGTTTTTT. Translating gives CAWRNGGGGFDTGELFF.

This chain connects TRBV14 to TRBJ2-7; D is unresolved. The closer fit of TRBJ2-1 to the DNA end suggests the J call may be wrong. This CDR3 is 11 amino acids long. Germline V gives CDR1 SGHDN, CDR2 FVKESK. The CDR3 loop reads CASSQAYEQFF. As DNA, the CDR3 is TGTGCCAGCAGCCAAGCCTACGAGCAGTTCTTC.

In its sample, this clonotype was seen a few times. The rearrangement links TRBV10-2 to TRBJ2-1; D is unresolved. V shed 7 bases and J shed 7 bases, with 20 bases lying between them. Per the germline V gene, CDR1 is WSHSY and CDR2 is SAAADI. CDR3 length: 15 residues. The CDR3 region has the DNA TGCGCCAGCATCCCCACTAACCCCTCTGGAAATGAGCAGTTCTTC. It specifies CASIPTNPSGNEQFF.

This clonotype came up a few times. V is TRBV7-2 and J is TRBJ1-5; D gene uncertain. The germline V and J ends were trimmed by 1 base and 5 bases, with 9 bases remaining between them. The CDR3 is made up of 14 amino acids. Germline V gene data show CDR1 as SGHTA and CDR2 as FQGNSA. This chain's CDR3 is CASSLGGLDQPQHF. The CDR3 DNA reads TGTGCCAGCAGCTTAGGTGGGTTGGATCAGCCCCAGCATTTT.

In its sample, this clonotype was seen a few times. This chain uses TRBV2 with TRBJ2-2; perhaps TRBD2 as D (5 bases). CDR3 length: 14 residues. V was cut by 6 bases and J by 8 bases, with 16 bases left in between. Germline CDR1 is SNHLY and CDR2 is FYNNEI. The CDR3 spells CASSYGLDSGELFF. The CDR3 bases are TGTGCCAGCAGCTACGGACTTGACTCTGGGGAGCTGTTTTTT.

This clonotype was counted between two and nine times. CDR3 region: CASSLDRGPAQPQHF. The CDR3 DNA reads as TGTGCCAGCAGCTTAGACAGGGGGCCGGCTCAGCCCCAGCATTTT. V usage is TRBV7-9 and J usage is TRBJ1-5; TRBD1 aligns across 9 bases. Germline V gene sequence: CDR1 SEHNR, CDR2 FQNEAQ (reference sequence). Losses at the gene ends were 1 base for V and 6 bases for J; bases not matched to a gene: 4. The CDR3 extends over 15 amino acids.

This clonotype occurred a few times. The rearrangement links TRBV6-5 to TRBJ2-7; tentatively, D is TRBD1 (6 bases). CDR3 length: 14 amino acids. Trimming shortened V by 4 bases and J by 5 bases, and 15 bases separated the two germline ends. CDR1 MNHEY and CDR2 SVGAGI come from the germline V gene. The CDR3 loop reads CASSSLGTSDEQYF. The DNA for the CDR3 is TGTGCCAGCAGTTCCTTAGGGACATCGGACGAGCAGTACTTC.

This clonotype was recorded a few times. V gene TRBV5-4 combines with J gene TRBJ2-2; no clear D gene. The CDR3 is 14 amino acids. Looked up from germline, CDR1 is SGHNT and CDR2 is YYREEE (reference sequence). Trimming left V 4 bases short and J 3 bases short, with 10 bases between. CDR3 in amino acids: CASSPLADTGELFF. In DNA, the CDR3 is TGTGCCAGCAGCCCCCTGGCGGACACCGGGGAGCTGTTTTTT.

This clonotype was seen many times. This sequence joins TRBV20-1 and TRBJ1-2, with unresolved D. This CDR3 has 10 amino acids. V was pared by 4 bases and J by 3 bases, with 3 bases between. CDR1 and CDR2 from the germline V gene are DFQATT and SNEGSKA (reference sequence). The DNA of the CDR3 is TGCAGTGCTAATGACTATGGCTACACCTTC. It encodes CSANDYGYTF.

This clonotype has more than one count but fewer than ten. The J gene is TRBJ2-7, the V gene TRBV4-2; D unclear. The CDR3 totals 15 residues. V was shortened by 0 bases and J by 4 bases, with 13 bases between the two germline ends. From germline, CDR1 is LGHNA and CDR2 YNFKEQ. DNA of the CDR3: TGTGCCAGCAGCCAAGATTTTTCTGCTTATTACGAGCAGTACTTC. Protein sequence: CASSQDFSAYYEQYF.

The chain carries TRBV28 and TRBJ2-3, with 8 bases fitting TRBD2. With V trimmed by 5 bases and J by 3 bases, 10 bases remained unmatched. CDR1 and CDR2 (germline): MDHEN, SYDVKM. There are 16 residues in the CDR3. CDR3 loop: CASSPSGLALTDTQYF. In DNA, the CDR3 is TGTGCCAGCAGTCCTTCCGGACTAGCCCTGACAGATACGCAGTATTTT.

Many counts were recorded for this clonotype. The chain combines TRBV28 with TRBJ2-5, with D possibly being TRBD1 (5 bases). Trimming pared 4 bases from V and 3 bases from J, leaving 6 bases between. Germline CDR1 and CDR2: MDHEN and SYDVKM. The CDR3 length is 12 residues. CDR3 nucleotide sequence: TGTGCCAGCAGTTCAGGGAAAGAGACCCAGTACTTC. Amino acid sequence: CASSSGKETQYF. The full variable domain, in which reference TRBV28 and TRBJ2-5 provide the parts outside the CDR3, is DVKVTQSSRYLVKRTGEKVFLECVQDMDHENMFWYRQDPGLGLRLIYFSYDVKMKEKGDIPEGYSVSREKKERFSLILESASTNQTSMYLCASSSGKETQYFGPGTRLLVL.

In its sample, this clonotype was seen a few times. The chain's CDR3 is CASSGGQESTGELFF. CDR3 nucleotides: TGTGCCAGCAGCGGTGGACAGGAGAGCACCGGGGAGCTGTTTTTT. The rearrangement links TRBV7-9 to TRBJ2-2; the match to TRBD1 covers 7 bases. CDR1 and CDR2 from the germline V gene are SEHNR and FQNEAQ (reference sequence). The V and J ends lost 5 bases and 4 bases, in that order; junction bases with no gene match: 7. The CDR3 contains 15 residues. The variable domain in full, with the rest retrieved from reference TRBV7-9 and TRBJ2-2, is DTGVSQNPRHKITKRGQNVTFRCDPISEHNRLYWYRQTLGQGPEFLTYFQNEAQLEKSRLLSDRFSAERPKGSFSTLEIQRTEQGDSAMYLCASSGGQESTGELFFGEGSRLTVL.

This chain joins TRBV6-1 and TRBJ1-2; a possible D gene is TRBD1 (6 bases). Germline V gene lookup returns CDR1 MNHNS and CDR2 SASEGT. V lost 8 bases to trimming and J lost 5 bases, with 12 bases between them. This CDR3 comprises 12 residues. This chain's CDR3 is CASGGRIYGYTF. The CDR3 DNA reads TGTGCCAGCGGGGGCAGGATATATGGCTACACCTTC.

Ten or more counts support this clonotype. The chain uses TRBV19 and TRBJ2-5; D is ambiguous. Germline V gene lookup returns CDR1 LNHDA and CDR2 SQIVND (reference sequence). Trimming removed 5 bases at V and 5 bases at J, with 21 bases between. The CDR3 sequence is 16 residues long. Here the CDR3 DNA reads TGTGCCAGTAGTCCACGAGCTACCCAAATTGGTGAGACCCAGTACTTC. Residues: CASSPRATQIGETQYF.

This clonotype was counted ten times or more. The gene calls are TRBV11-2 and TRBJ2-7; TRBD1 agrees at 7 bases. The germline V gene encodes CDR1 SGHAT and CDR2 FQNNGV. This CDR3 has 15 amino acids. V lost 5 bases, J lost 0 bases, and 7 bases stayed unmatched. CDR3 DNA: TGTGCCAGCAGCCCCTTACCAGGGGGCTCCTACGAGCAGTACTTC. This gives the protein CASSPLPGGSYEQYF.

The sample holds many counts of this clonotype. This chain links TRBV5-1 with TRBJ1-6; no clear D gene. The V gene lost 4 bases and the J gene lost 8 bases, with 13 bases spanning the gap. The germline CDR1 and CDR2 sequences are SGHRS and YFSETQ. CDR3 length: 14 amino acids. The CDR3 is CASSLFLTDSPLHF. The CDR3 DNA reads TGCGCCAGCAGCCTGTTTTTAACGGATTCACCCCTCCACTTT.

This clonotype was observed a handful of times. The rearrangement joins TRBV11-2 to TRBJ1-6, with D unresolved. CDR1 and CDR2 from the germline V gene are SGHAT and FQNNGV. The CDR3 consists of 13 residues. V was shortened by 4 bases and J by 7 bases, with 8 bases between the two germline ends. The chain's CDR3 is CASSYSANSPLHF. CDR3 DNA: TGTGCCAGCAGCTACTCGGCGAATTCACCCCTCCACTTT.